The table lists the clone carrying this TCR beta chain with a few counts. This record belongs to a study of blood T cell repertoires in COVID-19. About the research overall: PBMCs, B-cell-depleted T cells, or T cells were the source of the cDNA or gDNA that made up the material.

The CDR3 is 15 residues long. Germline CDR1 is MNHEY and CDR2 is SVGEGT. Trimming cost V 2 bases and J 6 bases; bases outside gene matches: 1. Individuals drawn from around 25 US areas were roughly 18 to 95 years old. Cohort 3 donors were reported recovered after two negative PCRs, clearance, or symptom resolution. TCRdb's copy holds only in-frame clones and misses some; the assay was immunoSEQ multiplex PCR. The table records 300,000 to 350,000 clones, 80% to 90% of them present only once. Sequenced sample: PBMCs or T cells enriched from blood (not recorded which). The chain links TRBV6-2 or TRBV6-3 to TRBJ2-1, with 13 bases fitting TRBD2. This TCR was recovered from a young man who had recovered from COVID-19. The CDR3 nucleotides are TGTGCCAGCAGTTACCGGACTAGCGGGGGCAATGAGCAGTTCTTC. Residues: CASSYRTSGGNEQFF.